Shown below are 28 T cell receptor beta chains from a single sample sequenced in a study of control samples from healthy donors and cancer patients (dated by TCRdb to the early 2020s). Library preparation used the immunoSEQ multiplex PCR assay. TCRdb provides this immuneACCESS table in a form limited to in-frame rearrangements. Some clones are lacking; in checked studies, under half of them reflect an unresolved V gene, and why the rest are absent is not known. Here the sample has 90,000 to 150,000 clones; just under 90% occur a single time. Over 10% of the sample lies in the top ten. What was sequenced was blood. The receptors shown here come from a man aged 25-40 years in good health.

This clone was counted a few times. V usage is TRBV5-1 and J usage is TRBJ1-2, with D uncertain. The CDR3 has 12 residues. V lost 0 bases, J lost 7 bases, and 7 bases lay in between. Germline loops: CDR1 SGHRS, CDR2 YFSETQ. Here the CDR3 reads CASSLGLIGYTF. For the CDR3, the DNA is TGCGCCAGCAGCTTGGGCCTCATTGGCTACACCTTC.

The rearrangement joins TRBV6-1 to TRBJ2-3; 12 nucleotides align to TRBD1. CDR3 length: 20 amino acids. After removal of 4 bases from V and 1 base from J, the junction contained 15 bases not matched to a gene. Germline CDR1 reads MNHNS; CDR2 reads SASEGT. The DNA of the CDR3 is TGTGCCAGCAGTGCGCCGGGACAGGGGGCGCGTGGGGTCCGCACAGATACGCAGTATTTT. Its protein is CASSAPGQGARGVRTDTQYF.

The chain joins TRBV5-4 to TRBJ2-2, with TRBD1 as a possible D gene (5 bases). Trimming pared 5 bases from V and 0 bases from J, leaving 8 bases between. The CDR3 is 14 residues long. Germline-derived CDR1 and CDR2 are SGHNT and YYREEE (reference sequence). The CDR3 reads CASRGEANTGELFF. The CDR3 nucleotides are TGTGCCAGCAGAGGGGAAGCGAACACCGGGGAGCTGTTTTTT.

The V call is TRBV7-3, the J call TRBJ2-2; 9 positions match TRBD1. The CDR3 consists of 17 residues. Germline lookup yields CDR1 SGHTA and CDR2 FQGTGA. V lost 5 bases and J lost 6; bases outside the gene matches: 13. The CDR3 region is CASSPYRQGGLPGELFF. CDR3 in DNA: TGTGCCAGCAGCCCATACCGACAGGGGGGTCTCCCCGGGGAGCTGTTTTTT.

The rearrangement uses TRBV5-1 and TRBJ2-7; unclear D gene. V was trimmed by 0 bases and J by 0 bases, leaving 7 bases between them. The V gene's germline CDR1 is SGHRS and CDR2 YFSETQ. The CDR3 loop spans 14 amino acids. The CDR3 bases are TGCGCCAGCAGCTTGGTTCAACACTCCTACGAGCAGTACTTC. Translation gives CASSLVQHSYEQYF.

The rearrangement links TRBV5-1 to TRBJ1-2; D is perhaps TRBD1 (5 bases). Germline V lookup: CDR1 SGHRS, CDR2 YFSETQ. The germline V and J ends were trimmed by 4 bases and 4 bases, with 14 bases remaining between them. The CDR3 covers 14 residues. Here the CDR3 reads CASSAGGASYGYTF. The CDR3 bases are TGCGCCAGCAGCGCTGGCGGGGCGAGCTATGGCTACACCTTC.

V is TRBV5-1 and J is TRBJ1-2; 7 nucleotides line up with TRBD1. The CDR3 covers 16 residues. Per germline, CDR1 SGHRS and CDR2 YFSETQ. Losses at the gene ends were 4 bases for V and 3 bases for J; bases not matched to a gene: 12. The CDR3 DNA follows: TGCGCCAGCAGCCCCGTAGGACAGGCGAAGGACTATGGCTACACCTTC. As protein: CASSPVGQAKDYGYTF.

This clone appeared a few times. This chain uses TRBV24-1 with TRBJ2-1; perhaps TRBD2 as D (5 bases). V lost 4 bases and J 6 bases, leaving 9 bases between the germline ends. CDR3 length: 13 residues. Germline CDR1 and CDR2: KGHDR and SFDVKD. CDR3 DNA sequence: TGTGCCACCAGTGAAGTAGCGAGCAATGAGCAGTTCTTC. The encoded protein is CATSEVASNEQFF.

V is TRBV5-1 and J is TRBJ1-4; no reliable D call. The CDR3 is made up of 13 amino acids. Trimming pared 0 bases from V and 10 bases from J, leaving 10 bases between. CDR1 is SGHRS, CDR2 YFSETQ, per germline. The CDR3 is CASSLAPDGKLFF. The CDR3 coding sequence is TGCGCCAGCAGCTTGGCCCCGGATGGAAAACTGTTTTTT.

The J gene is TRBJ2-7, the V gene TRBV27, with D possibly matching TRBD2 (5 bases). This CDR3 has 13 amino acids. Germline-derived CDR1 and CDR2 are MNHEY and SMNVEV (reference sequence). Trimming shortened V by 4 bases and J by 4 bases, and 11 bases separated the two germline ends. For the CDR3, the DNA is TGTGCCAGCAGTTCCTTGAGGGAGTACGAGCAGTACTTC. It encodes CASSSLREYEQYF.

The V and J genes are TRBV7-2 and TRBJ1-2, with D uncertain. The ends were cut back, 1 base at V and 6 bases at J, with 9 bases in the middle. CDR1 is SGHTA, CDR2 FQGNSA, per germline. CDR3 length: 13 residues. CDR3 region: CASSLDRDNGYTF. The CDR3 nucleotides are TGTGCCAGCAGCTTAGATCGTGACAATGGCTACACCTTC.

The chain couples TRBV12-5 to TRBJ2-7; D is perhaps TRBD2 (5 bases). This CDR3 contains 16 residues. CDR1 and CDR2 (germline): LGHNT, FRNRAP. Trimming cost V 0 bases and J 2 bases, with 14 bases left between them. Here the CDR3 reads CASGLVAGGLTYEQYF. As DNA, the CDR3 is TGTGCTAGTGGTTTGGTAGCAGGAGGACTTACCTACGAGCAGTACTTC. Full variable domain (rest looked up from reference TRBV12-5 and TRBJ2-7): DARVTQTPRHKVTEMGQEVTMRCQPILGHNTVFWYRQTMMQGLELLAYFRNRAPLDDSGMPKDRFSAEMPDATLATLKIQPSEPRDSAVYFCASGLVAGGLTYEQYFGPGTRLTVT.

The rearrangement links TRBV11-3 to TRBJ2-1; no definite D call. The CDR3 spans 12 residues. Trimming removed 5 bases at V and 9 bases at J, with 11 bases between. Germline CDR1 SGHNT, CDR2 YENEEA. CDR3 sequence (DNA): TGTGCCAGCAGCCCCAGCCACGTTGAGCAGTTCTTC. Its protein is CASSPSHVEQFF.

This chain connects TRBV6-2 or TRBV6-3 to TRBJ1-1; unclear D gene. This CDR3 region has 13 residues. Germline assignment: CDR1 MNHEY and CDR2 SVGEGT. Trimming pared 0 bases from V and 5 bases from J, leaving 7 bases between. The CDR3 loop is CASSYSRVTEAFF. The DNA for the CDR3 is TGTGCCAGCAGTTACTCTAGGGTAACTGAAGCTTTCTTT.

The chain joins TRBV6-1 to TRBJ2-3, with D unresolved. CDR1 is MNHNS and CDR2 is SASEGT in the germline V gene. The CDR3 runs to 13 residues. With 0 bases removed from V and 4 bases from J, the gap between germline ends came to 5 bases. The CDR3 coding sequence is TGTGCCAGCAGTGAAGCCAGAGCAGATACGCAGTATTTT. This translates into CASSEARADTQYF.

The genes are TRBV6-5 and TRBJ1-5, with no clear D. CDR1 is MNHEY and CDR2 is SVGAGI in the germline V gene. CDR3 length equals 13 residues. Trimming took off 2 bases at V and 4 bases at J, with 6 bases between the two ends. CDR3 coding DNA: TGTGCCAGCAGTTACGACCAGAATCAGCCCCAGCATTTT. Protein sequence: CASSYDQNQPQHF.

The chain is built from TRBV12-3 or TRBV12-4 and TRBJ2-5, with D possibly TRBD1 on 6 matching bases. V lost 9 bases and J 5 bases, leaving 16 bases between the germline ends. This CDR3 contains 13 residues. The CDR3 is CASGPSRGETQYF. In DNA form, the CDR3 reads TGTGCCAGTGGACCCTCGAGGGGGGAGACCCAGTACTTC.

V usage is TRBV15 and J usage is TRBJ1-5; D is unresolved. The CDR3 is 15 amino acids. Trimming stripped 3 bases from V and 4 bases from J, with 13 bases between. CDR1 and CDR2 (germline): LNHNV, YYDKDF (reference sequence). The CDR3 DNA sequence: TGTGCCACCAGCAGCACGGGGTTGGCAAATCAGCCCCAGCATTTT. This encodes CATSSTGLANQPQHF.

The chain links TRBV19 to TRBJ2-2; D is perhaps TRBD1 (6 bases). The germline gives CDR1 LNHDA, CDR2 SQIVND (reference sequence). The length of the CDR3 is 17 residues. Trimming stripped 3 bases from V and 0 bases from J, with 14 bases between. CDR3 nucleotide sequence: TGTGCCAGTAGTATCGGATGGGGACACCCGAACACCGGGGAGCTGTTTTTT. It codes for CASSIGWGHPNTGELFF.

This clone came up a few times. The chain couples TRBV6-6 to TRBJ2-6, with 9 bases that match TRBD1. This CDR3 spans 18 amino acids. Germline values: CDR1 MNHNY, CDR2 SVGAGI (reference sequence). The V segment lost 7 bases and the J segment 2 bases; nucleotides outside the gene matches: 12. Written as DNA, the CDR3 is TGTGCCAGCACTCGGGGGACAGGGCAATTCCCTGGGGCCAACGTCCTGACTTTC. Translated, it gives CASTRGTGQFPGANVLTF.

V and J are TRBV27 and TRBJ2-1, with D maybe TRBD1 (6 bases). Trimming cost V 5 bases and J 7 bases, with 24 bases left between them. The CDR3 is 17 amino acids. From germline, CDR1 is MNHEY and CDR2 SMNVEV (reference sequence). This CDR3 reads CASSLRQVRVVENEQFF. As DNA, the CDR3 is TGTGCCAGCAGTCTCCGACAGGTTAGGGTAGTGGAAAATGAGCAGTTCTTC.

The chain employs TRBV28 and TRBJ1-5; TRBD1 matches at 9 bases. The ends lost 6 bases at V and 3 bases at J; junction bases unmatched: 9. CDR1 and CDR2 (germline): MDHEN, SYDVKM. This CDR3 is 16 amino acids long. CDR3 DNA sequence: TGTGCCAGCAGCGATCCGGGACAGGGAACCAATCAGCCCCAGCATTTT. Amino acid sequence: CASSDPGQGTNQPQHF.

V and J are TRBV6-6 and TRBJ1-5; maybe TRBD1 (5 bases). Trimming pared 5 bases from V and 1 base from J, leaving 21 bases between. CDR3 length: 18 amino acids. The germline V gene encodes CDR1 MNHNY and CDR2 SVGAGI (reference sequence). The CDR3 is CASSPPGPLGPSNQPQHF. CDR3 DNA: TGTGCCAGCAGTCCGCCCGGGCCGTTGGGGCCAAGCAATCAGCCCCAGCATTTT.

The chain employs TRBV9 and TRBJ1-6, with 8 bases identical to TRBD1. The length of the CDR3 is 16 residues. Trimming cost V 4 bases and J 5 bases; bases outside gene matches: 8. The germline gives CDR1 SGDLS, CDR2 YYNGEE. This CDR3 reads CASSPHWTGNNSPLHF. Written as DNA, the CDR3 is TGTGCCAGCAGCCCCCATTGGACAGGGAATAATTCACCCCTCCACTTT.

This sequence joins TRBV19 and TRBJ1-2; the D is unclear. Germline loops: CDR1 LNHDA, CDR2 SQIVND (reference sequence). This CDR3 region has 14 residues. V shed 6 bases and J shed 4 bases, with 15 bases lying between them. DNA for the CDR3: TGTGCCAGTAGCCTGTCGACGTCTGTCTATGGCTACACCTTC. It yields the protein CASSLSTSVYGYTF.

The V call is TRBV5-1, the J call TRBJ1-1; no firm D call. In germline, CDR1 is SGHRS, CDR2 YFSETQ. V was cut by 3 bases and J by 2 bases, with 14 bases left in between. The CDR3 loop spans 15 amino acids. The CDR3 sequence: CASSSGGRSNTEAFF. The CDR3 nucleotides are TGCGCCAGCAGCTCAGGCGGCAGGAGTAACACTGAAGCTTTCTTT.

The chain uses TRBV25-1 and TRBJ2-7, with D maybe TRBD1 (5 bases). The CDR3 is 16 amino acids. V was shortened by 1 base and J by 1 base, with 14 bases between the two germline ends. Germline lookup yields CDR1 MGHDK and CDR2 SYGVNS. In nucleotides, the CDR3 is TGTGCCAGCAGTGAATCCAGGGCCCTAGGTTCCTACGAGCAGTACTTC. Amino acid sequence: CASSESRALGSYEQYF.

The chain employs TRBV19 and TRBJ2-1; 10 bases map to TRBD1. Germline V gene data show CDR1 as LNHDA and CDR2 as SQIVND (reference sequence). CDR3 size: 14 residues. V shed 4 bases, J shed 7 bases, and the junction held 4 bases outside the gene matches. DNA for the CDR3: TGTGCCAGTAGTAGCGGGACAGGGGTTAATGAGCAGTTCTTC. Amino acid sequence: CASSSGTGVNEQFF.